The 30 T cell receptor beta chains listed next were all sequenced from one sample in a study of CD8+CD57+ T cells in acquired aplastic anemia. Individuals selected for sequencing had exhibited CD8+CD57+ cell expansion on flow cytometry. According to the study, genomic DNA was the template for TCR beta VDJ and CDR3 profiling. TCRdb re-called the reads through MiXCR, storing one row per CDR3 protein. The sample carries roughly 80,000 distinct CDR3 sequences, about 70% recorded once. Sequencing was carried out using sorted CD4+, CD8+, or CD8+CD57+ T cells (not recorded which) from PBMCs. All receptors derive from a human donor with aplastic anemia.

DNA of the CDR3: TGTGCCAGCAGTGAACTCACAGGGGCGAATGAAAAACTGTTTTTT. This codes for CASSELTGANEKLFF. V and J are TRBV25-1 and TRBJ1-4, with 7 positions matching TRBD1. Germline V CDR1 and CDR2: MGHDK, SYGVNS. The CDR3 sequence is 15 residues long. V shed 2 bases and J 5 bases; nucleotides not matched to a gene: 5. Together with reference TRBV25-1 and TRBJ1-4, the CDR3 gives the full variable domain: EADIYQTPRYLVIGTGKKITLECSQTMGHDKMYWYQQDPGMELHLIHYSYGVNSTEKGDLSSESTVSRIRTEHFPLTLESARPSHTSQYLCASSELTGANEKLFFGSGTQLSVL.

In its sample, this clonotype was seen many times. The V call is TRBV2, the J call TRBJ1-4; D not resolved. V lost 4 bases and J lost 4, with 16 bases in between. Germline CDR1 is SNHLY and CDR2 is FYNNEI. This CDR3 is built from 16 residues. Here the CDR3 DNA reads TGTGCCAGCAGTGCACCCCCGGACGGGCTTAATGAAAAACTGTTTTTT. Protein sequence: CASSAPPDGLNEKLFF.

The V gene is TRBV15, the J gene TRBJ1-4; D is possibly TRBD1 (6 bases). V lost 0 bases and J 3 bases, leaving 8 bases between the germline ends. This CDR3 has 15 amino acids. Per the germline V gene, CDR1 is LNHNV and CDR2 is YYDKDF (reference sequence). In DNA, the CDR3 is TGTGCCACCAGCAGAGACAGGGGAGCTAATGAAAAACTGTTTTTT. It encodes CATSRDRGANEKLFF.

The chain links TRBV29-1 to TRBJ2-1; TRBD2 agrees at 10 bases. Germline V lookup: CDR1 SQVTM, CDR2 ANQGSEA. Trimming took 4 bases from V and 7 from J; bases not matched to a gene: 4. The CDR3 is 13 amino acids. This CDR3 reads CSVVGLAENEQFF. CDR3 DNA sequence: TGCAGCGTTGTAGGACTAGCGGAAAATGAGCAGTTCTTC.

The rearrangement joins TRBV15 to TRBJ2-7, with D perhaps TRBD1 (5 bases). Germline V gene data show CDR1 as LNHNV and CDR2 as YYDKDF (reference sequence). V dropped 8 bases and J dropped 3 bases, with 17 bases sitting between them. CDR3 length equals 14 residues. Here the CDR3 DNA reads TGTGCCACCTCCCCGACAGCGTCGGGCTACGAGCAGTACTTC. Its translation is CATSPTASGYEQYF.

This clonotype was counted a few times. The V call is TRBV2, the J call TRBJ1-5; D possibly corresponds to TRBD1 (5 bases). The ends were cut back, 9 bases at V and 2 bases at J, with 14 bases in the middle. Germline CDR1 SNHLY, CDR2 FYNNEI. This CDR3 is 14 amino acids long. The CDR3 spells CASGASTGNQPQHF. The CDR3 DNA is TGTGCCAGTGGGGCTTCGACGGGCAATCAGCCCCAGCATTTT.

The rearrangement joins TRBV15 to TRBJ1-4, with 10 bases identical to TRBD1. Germline CDR1 and CDR2: LNHNV and YYDKDF (reference sequence). The CDR3 contains 17 residues. The V gene end was trimmed by 1 base and the J gene end by 1 base; junction bases not matched to a gene: 3. CDR3 sequence reads: CATSRAGQGGTNEKLFF. DNA for the CDR3: TGTGCCACCAGCAGAGCTGGACAGGGGGGAACTAATGAAAAACTGTTTTTT.

On this clonotype itself: A read error may account for a junction end that differs from germline. The CDR3 here is CASSQDLSSGDTIYF. The DNA of the CDR3 is TGCGCTAGCAGCCAAGATTTGTCGTCTGGAGACACCATATATTTT. The J gene is TRBJ1-3, the V gene TRBV4-3; D ambiguous. CDR1 LGHNA and CDR2 YSLEER come from the germline V gene. This CDR3 contains 15 residues.

This sequence joins TRBV7-9 and TRBJ1-2, with a weak D call TRBD1 (5 bases). This CDR3 comprises 15 residues. V was trimmed by 2 bases and J by 2 bases, leaving 12 bases between them. Germline CDR1 and CDR2: SEHNR and FQNEAQ (reference sequence). The CDR3 DNA sequence: TGTGCCAGCAGCTTACAGTCCGGGGACAACTATGGCTACACCTTC. As protein: CASSLQSGDNYGYTF.

This chain links TRBV5-5 with TRBJ2-7, with TRBD1 matching 8 bases. V was pared by 2 bases and J by 0 bases, with 1 base of the junction left unmatched. The germline V gene has CDR1 SGHKS and CDR2 YYEKEE (reference sequence). The CDR3 has 14 amino acids. Here the CDR3 reads CASSFGTGSYEQYF. The CDR3 DNA follows: TGTGCCAGCAGCTTCGGGACAGGCTCCTACGAGCAGTACTTC.

Comment on this clonotype: The conserved closing phenylalanine or tryptophan is absent in this CDR3, likely reflecting a read error. This chain connects TRBV7-9 to TRBJ1-1, with TRBD1 identical over 7 bases. This CDR3 spans 15 amino acids. Germline CDR1 reads SEHNR; CDR2 reads FQNEAQ (reference sequence). With 4 bases clipped from V and 4 bases from J, the junction kept 9 bases outside the gene matches. The CDR3 is CASSSSSRGSTEAFS. Written as DNA, the CDR3 is TGTGCCAGCAGCTCCAGTAGCAGGGGGTCCACTGAAGCTTTCTCT.

The gene calls are TRBV5-1 and TRBJ2-3, with D perhaps matching TRBD2 (6 bases). The V end lost 0 bases, the J end lost 5 bases, and 19 bases lay between the germline ends. The CDR3 covers 17 residues. CDR1 is SGHRS and CDR2 is YFSETQ in the germline V gene. Here the CDR3 reads CASSLVGVGSAGDTQYF. Written as DNA, the CDR3 is TGCGCCAGCAGCTTGGTAGGTGTCGGGAGTGCGGGAGATACGCAGTATTTT.

The V and J genes are TRBV15 and TRBJ2-7, with TRBD1 matching 8 bases. Germline V CDR1 and CDR2: LNHNV, YYDKDF (reference sequence). The CDR3 is 16 amino acids. V was pared by 0 bases and J by 6 bases, with 10 bases of the junction left unmatched. The CDR3: CATSRDRLTGGSEQYF. As DNA, the CDR3 is TGTGCCACCAGCAGAGATCGGTTAACAGGGGGGTCCGAGCAGTACTTC.

The chain uses TRBV10-3 and TRBJ2-2; 7 bases are a match to TRBD2. CDR1 is ENHRY, CDR2 SYGVKD, per germline. V lost 0 bases and J lost 8; bases outside the gene matches: 9. The CDR3 is 16 residues long. Here the CDR3 reads CAISESSGDRPGELFF. The CDR3 coding sequence is TGTGCCATCAGTGAGTCGAGCGGGGATAGACCGGGGGAGCTGTTTTTT.

This clonotype has a handful of counts. The chain has TRBV24-1 and TRBJ1-5, with D perhaps matching TRBD1 (5 bases). Trimming shortened V by 4 bases and J by 3 bases, and 15 bases separated the two germline ends. This CDR3 comprises 16 residues. CDR1 KGHDR and CDR2 SFDVKD come from the germline V gene. This chain's CDR3 is CATSDTRDGLNQPQHF. In nucleotides, the CDR3 is TGTGCCACCAGTGACACCCGGGACGGCCTCAATCAGCCCCAGCATTTT.

The chain joins TRBV12-3 or TRBV12-4 to TRBJ1-2; 10 bases line up with TRBD1. CDR3 length: 15 residues. J was trimmed by 8 bases and V by 3 bases; bases with no gene match: 9. CDR3 loop: CASSFGGTGVEGYTF. The CDR3 DNA reads TGTGCCAGCAGTTTCGGGGGGACAGGGGTAGAGGGCTACACCTTC.

The V gene is TRBV29-1, the J gene TRBJ1-1, with D possibly matching TRBD1 (5 bases). CDR1 and CDR2 from the germline V gene are SQVTM and ANQGSEA. The CDR3 loop spans 14 amino acids. V lost 5 bases, J lost 0 bases, and 13 bases lay in between. CDR3 nucleotides: TGCAGCGTTTGGGGGACGGGGATGAACACTGAAGCTTTCTTT. Its translation: CSVWGTGMNTEAFF.

This rearrangement joins TRBV2 to TRBJ2-7; 7 nucleotides match TRBD2. Germline CDR1 is SNHLY and CDR2 is FYNNEI. This CDR3 region has 13 residues. The V gene end was trimmed by 8 bases and the J gene end by 3 bases; junction bases not matched to a gene: 7. CDR3 DNA sequence: TGTGCCAGCTCCCCGTCGGGGGGCTACGAGCAGTACTTC. Amino acid sequence: CASSPSGGYEQYF.

J is TRBJ2-5 and V is TRBV15; TRBD1 is a possible D gene (6 bases). With 1 base removed from V and 3 bases from J, the gap between germline ends came to 9 bases. The CDR3 runs 14 residues. From germline, CDR1 is LNHNV and CDR2 YYDKDF (reference sequence). The CDR3 sequence: CATSRGRGEETQYF. For the CDR3, the DNA is TGTGCCACCAGCAGAGGCAGGGGTGAAGAGACCCAGTACTTC.

This clonotype was counted a single time. The chain couples TRBV24-1 to TRBJ2-1; 9 nucleotides align to TRBD2. CDR1 is KGHDR, CDR2 SFDVKD, per germline. V shed 1 base, J shed 9 bases, and the junction held 6 bases outside the gene matches. The CDR3 length is 15 residues. CDR3: CATSDFAGGRIEQFF. DNA of the CDR3: TGTGCCACCAGTGATTTTGCGGGGGGGCGAATTGAGCAGTTCTTC.

This clonotype was counted only a few times. The rearrangement joins TRBV7-9 to TRBJ2-7, with no clear D. Germline CDR1 SEHNR, CDR2 FQNEAQ (reference sequence). Deletions cut 3 bases from V and 6 bases from J, with 9 bases between. The CDR3 is made up of 12 amino acids. The CDR3 nucleotides read TGTGCCAGCAGCTTGGACCCGGGCGAGCAGTACTTC. Its protein product is CASSLDPGEQYF.

The genes are TRBV5-6 and TRBJ1-2; D is perhaps TRBD1 (6 bases). V lost 2 bases and J lost 6, with 11 bases in between. The CDR3 has 13 residues. Looked up from germline, CDR1 is SGHDT and CDR2 is YYEEEE. CDR3 nucleotide sequence: TGTGCCAGCAGCTTAGGGGGAAGTGATGGCTACACCTTC. Residues: CASSLGGSDGYTF. The full variable domain, its missing parts supplied by reference TRBV5-6 and TRBJ1-2, is DAGVTQSPTHLIKTRGQQVTLRCSPKSGHDTVSWYQQALGQGPQFIFQYYEEEERQRGNFPDRFSGHQFPNYSSELNVNALLLGDSALYLCASSLGGSDGYTFGSGTRLTVV.

This sequence joins TRBV24-1 and TRBJ2-2; D is unclear. V lost 7 bases to trimming and J lost 8 bases, with 10 bases between them. This CDR3 has 12 amino acids. Germline CDR1 and CDR2: KGHDR and SFDVKD. For the CDR3, the DNA is TGTGCCACCAGGGATATAAGGGGGGAGCTGTTTTTT. The encoded protein is CATRDIRGELFF.

This clonotype was observed once. The V and J genes are TRBV2 and TRBJ2-3, with a tentative D call TRBD2 (5 bases). Germline CDR1 is SNHLY and CDR2 is FYNNEI. CDR3 length: 16 amino acids. With 6 bases removed from V and 1 base from J, the gap between germline ends came to 17 bases. Here the CDR3 reads CASRELGAAGTDTQYF. The CDR3 DNA reads TGTGCCAGCAGAGAATTGGGTGCAGCGGGCACAGATACGCAGTATTTT.

This clonotype occurred a few times. The V gene is TRBV19, the J gene TRBJ1-4, with 7 bases matching TRBD1. The CDR3 is 15 residues long. The germline V gene encodes CDR1 LNHDA and CDR2 SQIVND (reference sequence). V trimming: 0 bases; J trimming: 7 bases; junction bases outside the gene matches: 5. CDR3 region: CASSIDPGQSEKLFF. CDR3 DNA sequence: TGTGCCAGTAGTATAGATCCGGGACAGAGTGAAAAACTGTTTTTT.

The chain links TRBV10-3 to TRBJ1-2; weak D call: TRBD1 (5 bases). The CDR3 covers 17 residues. Germline CDR1 is ENHRY and CDR2 is SYGVKD. Trimming took off 3 bases at V and 3 bases at J, with 20 bases between the two ends. Written as DNA, the CDR3 is TGTGCCATCAGTGACCCACGACAATCGGGGCTCGACTATGGCTACACCTTC. It yields the protein CAISDPRQSGLDYGYTF.

CDR3 sequence: CSDTGQGANYGYTF. Written as DNA, the CDR3 is TGCAGCGATACTGGACAGGGTGCGAACTATGGCTACACCTTC. The J gene is TRBJ1-2, the V gene TRBV29-1, with 8 bases aligning to TRBD1. CDR1 is SQVTM and CDR2 is ANQGSEA in the germline V gene. CDR3 length: 14 amino acids. V was pared by 7 bases and J by 2 bases, with 9 bases of the junction left unmatched.

The V call is TRBV2, the J call TRBJ2-1; 13 bases agree with TRBD2. CDR3 length: 15 residues. Germline lookup yields CDR1 SNHLY and CDR2 FYNNEI. V shed 4 bases and J 4 bases; nucleotides not matched to a gene: 1. The CDR3 sequence is CASSVGLAGYNEQFF. In DNA form, the CDR3 reads TGTGCCAGCAGTGTGGGACTAGCGGGGTACAATGAGCAGTTCTTC.

This clonotype occurred a few times. CDR3 in DNA: TGTGCCTCGGCATGGGGCTCTGGGGCCAACGTCCTGACTTTC. Translated: CASAWGSGANVLTF. The rearrangement joins TRBV10-3 to TRBJ2-6; D remains unclear. CDR3 length: 14 amino acids. The germline V gene has CDR1 ENHRY and CDR2 SYGVKD. The germline V and J ends were trimmed by 11 bases and 0 bases, with 11 bases remaining between them.

The sample holds a few counts of this clonotype. J is TRBJ2-7 and V is TRBV15; the match to TRBD1 covers 7 bases. Germline V gives CDR1 LNHNV, CDR2 YYDKDF (reference sequence). The CDR3 covers 17 residues. J was trimmed by 1 base and V by 6 bases; bases with no gene match: 15. The DNA for the CDR3 is TGTGCCACCAGGTCCCTTCCGACAGGGTCCCATTCCTACGAGCAGTACTTC. It yields the protein CATRSLPTGSHSYEQYF.